This passage covers 5 T cell receptor beta chains from one sample sequenced in a study of blood T cell repertoires in COVID-19. Produced via immunoSEQ multiplex PCR; TCRdb's table is partial and in-frame only. Of about 110,000 clones detected, less than 75% appear once; the ten largest clones hold 6.5% to 8.5%. The sample consisted of peripheral blood. The receptor source for this set is a woman in her fifties or sixties with acute or convalescent COVID-19.

The chain couples TRBV5-1 to TRBJ2-7; tentatively, D is TRBD1 (6 bases). The CDR3 is 12 residues long. The germline CDR1 and CDR2 sequences are SGHRS and YFSETQ. The V end was cut by 5 bases, the J end by 8 bases, with 14 bases between. The CDR3 spells CASSPSQGKQYF. The CDR3 DNA is TGCGCCAGCAGTCCCTCTCAGGGGAAGCAGTACTTC.

The chain uses TRBV6-1 and TRBJ2-3; D remains unclear. CDR1 and CDR2 (germline): MNHNS, SASEGT. V lost 3 bases, J lost 2 bases, and 9 bases lay in between. This CDR3 is 14 amino acids long. DNA for the CDR3: TGTGCCAGCAGTGATAATTTAGCCACAGATACGCAGTATTTT. This gives the protein CASSDNLATDTQYF.

This clone has a single count. The chain combines TRBV19 with TRBJ2-3, with TRBD2 identical over 14 bases. Germline V gene sequence: CDR1 LNHDA, CDR2 SQIVND (reference sequence). The V segment lost 7 bases and the J segment 2 bases; nucleotides outside the gene matches: 5. The CDR3 is 16 residues long. The CDR3 sequence is CASKETSGGATDTQYF. In DNA, the CDR3 is TGTGCCAGTAAGGAGACTAGCGGGGGGGCCACAGATACGCAGTATTTT. The full variable domain, in which reference TRBV19 and TRBJ2-3 provide the parts outside the CDR3, is DGGITQSPKYLFRKEGQNVTLSCEQNLNHDAMYWYRQDPGQGLRLIYYSQIVNDFQKGDIAEGYSVSREKKESFPLTVTSAQKNPTAFYLCASKETSGGATDTQYFGPGTRLTVL.

The chain recombines TRBV28 with TRBJ1-6; unclear D gene. CDR1 MDHEN and CDR2 SYDVKM come from the germline V gene. The CDR3 runs 14 residues. Trimming shortened V by 6 bases and J by 8 bases, and 14 bases separated the two germline ends. The chain's CDR3 is CASRRVDWDSPLHF. CDR3 bases: TGTGCCAGCAGACGGGTTGACTGGGATTCACCCCTCCACTTT.

This clone has a handful of counts. The CDR3 DNA sequence: TGTGCCAGCAGCCCCTTAGGGGGCGCCAGCACAGATACGCAGTATTTT. This encodes CASSPLGGASTDTQYF. The rearrangement joins TRBV7-6 to TRBJ2-3; 7 bases map to TRBD1. Trimming removed 5 bases from V and 0 bases from J; junction bases left unmatched: 8. Germline V gives CDR1 SGHVS, CDR2 FNYEAQ. This CDR3 spans 16 amino acids.